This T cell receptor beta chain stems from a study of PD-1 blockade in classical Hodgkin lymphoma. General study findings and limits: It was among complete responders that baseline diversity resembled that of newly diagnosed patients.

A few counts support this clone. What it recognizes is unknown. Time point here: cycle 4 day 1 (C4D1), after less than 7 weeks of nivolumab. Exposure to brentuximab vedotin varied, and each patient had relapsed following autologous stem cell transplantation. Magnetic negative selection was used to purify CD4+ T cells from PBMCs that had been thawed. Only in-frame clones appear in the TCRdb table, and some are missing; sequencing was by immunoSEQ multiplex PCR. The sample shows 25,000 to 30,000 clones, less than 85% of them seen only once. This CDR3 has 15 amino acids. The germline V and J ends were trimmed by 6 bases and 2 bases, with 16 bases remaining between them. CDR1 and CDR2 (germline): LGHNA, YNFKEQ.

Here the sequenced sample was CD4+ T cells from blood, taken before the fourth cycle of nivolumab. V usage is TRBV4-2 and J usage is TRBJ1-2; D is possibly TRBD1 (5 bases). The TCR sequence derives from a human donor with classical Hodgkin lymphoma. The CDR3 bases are TGTGCCAGCAGTTCAAATCTACAGGAGAACTATGGCTACACCTTC. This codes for CASSSNLQENYGYTF.